This is a list of T cell receptor beta chains from one sample in a study of blood T cell repertoires in COVID-19. Produced via immunoSEQ multiplex PCR; TCRdb's table is partial and in-frame only. Among over 65,000 clones listed, 75% to 90% were seen once. Source material: peripheral blood. The receptor set was obtained from a human donor in a cohort sampled during active COVID-19. CDR3s include the opening cysteine and the closing phenylalanine or tryptophan. D genes are given only for firm matches. Clone size is shown for a subset of rows, as once, few, many or a class of expanded clone.

j_gene | abundance | v_gene | d_gene | CDR3nt | CDR3aa
TRBJ1-5 | . | TRBV19 | TRBD1 | TGTGCCAGTAGTACTACAGGGGACAATCAGCCCCAGCATTTT | CASSTTGDNQPQHF
TRBJ2-3 | . | TRBV11-2 | TRBD2 | TGTGCCAGCAGACTACCCTCTAGCGGGGGCCCCACAGATACGCAGTATTTT | CASRLPSSGGPTDTQYF
TRBJ2-7 | . | TRBV7-6 | TRBD2 | TGTGCCAGCAGCCCCGGGGGGAACTACGAGCAGTACTTC | CASSPGGNYEQYF
TRBJ2-5 | . | TRBV29-1 | TRBD2 | TGCAGCGTTGCGCCGATAGCGGGGCACGCGACCCAGTACTTC | CSVAPIAGHATQYF
TRBJ2-2 | few | TRBV5-1 | . | TGCGCCAGCAGCCTGGTGGCGAGCGCCGGGGAGCTGTTTTTT | CASSLVASAGELFF
TRBJ1-2 | . | TRBV25-1 | . | TGTGCCAGCAGTGAGATAGGGGGTGTAGGCTATGGCTACACCTTC | CASSEIGGVGYGYTF
TRBJ1-6 | . | TRBV28 | TRBD1 | TGTGCCAGCAGTACGATACAGGGGGGGGAATCACCCCTCCACTTT | CASSTIQGGESPLHF
TRBJ2-3 | once | TRBV6-6 | . | TGTGCCAGCAGTTACTCCGACAGACTTAGCACAGATACGCAGTATTTT | CASSYSDRLSTDTQYF
TRBJ2-7 | many | TRBV2 | . | TGTGCCTGTCACGGGGAACCCTACGAGCAGTACTTC | CACHGEPYEQYF
TRBJ2-5 | once | TRBV7-2 | TRBD2 | TGTGCCAGCAGACGGAGGGTAGCGGGGGGGCCTGAGACCCAGTACTTC | CASRRRVAGGPETQYF
TRBJ1-2 | . | TRBV27 | . | TGTGCCAGCAGCGTTTTCGGGTCGAAGGGGAGGGATGGCTACACCTTC | CASSVFGSKGRDGYTF
TRBJ2-2 | . | TRBV18 | TRBD1 | TGTGCCAGCTCACCAGCCGGGACAGGGAAGGCCGGGGAGCTGTTTTTT | CASSPAGTGKAGELFF
TRBJ1-3 | once | TRBV10-1 | TRBD1 | TGCGCCAGCAGTGAGGGTGAGGGACAGGGGGTATACACCATATATTTT | CASSEGEGQGVYTIYF
TRBJ2-2 | . | TRBV28 | TRBD2 | TGTGCCAGCAGCCTAGCGGTCGGGGAGCTGTTTTTT | CASSLAVGELFF
TRBJ1-1 | . | TRBV3-1/TRBV3-2 | TRBD1 | TGTGCCAGCAGCCTGGGATTAGGGACAGGGTCGGCCACTGAAGCTTTCTTT | CASSLGLGTGSATEAFF
TRBJ1-3 | . | TRBV15 | TRBD1 | TGTGCCACCAGCACGGGGACAGTCGGAAACACCATATATTTT | CATSTGTVGNTIYF
TRBJ2-2 | once | TRBV7-6 | TRBD2 | TGTGCCAGCAGCTTATACCCCCCGCAACTAGCGGGGGGGAACACCGGGGAGCTGTTTTTT | CASSLYPPQLAGGNTGELFF
TRBJ2-3 | . | TRBV11-2 | TRBD1 | TGTGCCAGCAGCTGGCGACAGGGATTCCTCACAGATACGCAGTATTTT | CASSWRQGFLTDTQYF
TRBJ1-2 | . | TRBV6-2/TRBV6-3 | TRBD1 | TGTGCCAGCAGTTCGAGACAGGGACGCTGGTGGAATGGCTACACCTTC | CASSSRQGRWWNGYTF
TRBJ1-2 | . | TRBV28 | . | TGTGCCAGCAGTCCCTCGCCAGGGGACTATGGCTACACCTTC | CASSPSPGDYGYTF
TRBJ2-3 | once | TRBV11-2 | . | TGTGCCAGCAGCTTAGAACTATTAGATACGCAGTATTTT | CASSLELLDTQYF
TRBJ2-7 | . | TRBV6-6 | . | TGTGCCACCCTCTCCGGGTCCTCCTACGAGCAGTACTTC | CATLSGSSYEQYF
TRBJ2-7 | . | TRBV3-1/TRBV3-2 | TRBD1 | TGTGCCAGCAGCCCAGCCTCCCGGACAGGCTCCTACGAGCAGTACTTC | CASSPASRTGSYEQYF
TRBJ1-4 | . | TRBV3-1/TRBV3-2 | TRBD1 | TGTGCCAGCAGCCAACTCGGACAGGGTGGCGAAAAACTGTTTTTT | CASSQLGQGGEKLFF
TRBJ2-5 | . | TRBV27 | TRBD2 | TGTGCCAGCAGTTTATCGGGGGGACTAGCGGGTTTAGAGACCCAGTACTTC | CASSLSGGLAGLETQYF
TRBJ1-1 | once | TRBV5-5 | TRBD1 | TGTGCCAGCAGCCATCCGGGACAGGGGGCTGAAGCTTTCTTT | CASSHPGQGAEAFF
TRBJ2-1 | . | TRBV27 | TRBD2 | TGTGCCAGCAGTCCTGAAAAGACTAGCGGGTGGGTAAATGAGCAGTTCTTC | CASSPEKTSGWVNEQFF
TRBJ1-2 | . | TRBV18 | . | TGTGCCAGCTCACCAAGTGCCAGTGGCTACACCTTC | CASSPSASGYTF
TRBJ2-5 | . | TRBV19 | . | TGTGCCAGTAGTATCCCCCGTGGCAGGGGTGGAGAGACCCAGTACTTC | CASSIPRGRGGETQYF
TRBJ1-2 | . | TRBV6-1 | . | TGTGCCAGCAGTGAACGGCAGGCCTCCTATGGCTACACCTTC | CASSERQASYGYTF
TRBJ2-1 | once | TRBV18 | TRBD2 | TGTGCCAGCTCAACGGGAGGAAATGGTGAGCAGTTCTTC | CASSTGGNGEQFF
TRBJ2-3 | . | TRBV5-6 | TRBD1 | TGTGCCAGCAGCTTGGACAGGGGGCGCGGGACAGATACGCAGTATTTT | CASSLDRGRGTDTQYF
TRBJ1-1 | . | TRBV3-1/TRBV3-2 | . | TGTGCCAGCAGCCAAGATGGGCCTAACACTGAAGCTTTCTTT | CASSQDGPNTEAFF
TRBJ2-7 | . | TRBV11-2 | TRBD1 | TGTGCCAGCAATCTACGCGGGACAGGATCCTACGAGCAGTACTTC | CASNLRGTGSYEQYF
TRBJ2-7 | . | TRBV15 | TRBD2 | TGTGCCACCAGCGCGGGGGGCACGGGGGGGCCCTACTCCTACGAGCAGTACTTC | CATSAGGTGGPYSYEQYF
TRBJ2-5 | once | TRBV11-2 | TRBD2 | TGTGCCAGCCGCGGGAGGCGGGGGGACCAAGAGACCCAGTACTTC | CASRGRRGDQETQYF
TRBJ1-2 | . | TRBV9 | TRBD1 | TGTGCCAGCAGAGGACAGGAGTTTTATGGCTACACCTTC | CASRGQEFYGYTF
TRBJ2-7 | . | TRBV3-1/TRBV3-2 | . | TGTGCCAGCAGCCAAACCGCCGGGGGGACACAGCAGTACTTC | CASSQTAGGTQQYF
TRBJ1-1 | . | TRBV2 | . | TGTGCCAGCAGTGGGGGTCCAGGGCGGGGTACTGAAGCTTTCTTT | CASSGGPGRGTEAFF
TRBJ1-1 | . | TRBV6-5 | . | TGTGCCAGCAGGACATACATGAACACTGAAGCTTTCTTT | CASRTYMNTEAFF
TRBJ2-7 | . | TRBV20-1 | . | TGCAGTGCGCGCCTAGATTACGAGCAGTACTTC | CSARLDYEQYF
TRBJ2-2 | . | TRBV19 | . | TGTGCCAGTAGTATTAAGGGGCGAACCGGGGAGCTGTTTTTT | CASSIKGRTGELFF
TRBJ2-3 | . | TRBV3-1/TRBV3-2 | TRBD2 | TGTGCCAGCAGCCACCGACTAGCGGGAAGCACAGATACGCAGTATTTT | CASSHRLAGSTDTQYF
TRBJ1-4 | . | TRBV2 | TRBD1 | TGTGCCACCGGGACAGGGAAAGCTAATGAAAAACTGTTTTTT | CATGTGKANEKLFF
TRBJ2-3 | . | TRBV12-5 | TRBD2 | TGTGCTAGTGGTTTGGCCCGGACTAGCGGGGGGGCAACAGATACGCAGTATTTT | CASGLARTSGGATDTQYF
TRBJ1-4 | . | TRBV9 | . | TGTGCCAGCAGCGTAGGGGGGCAGGATACTAATGAAAAACTGTTTTTT | CASSVGGQDTNEKLFF
TRBJ2-7 | . | TRBV15 | . | TGTGCCACCAGCAGAGAGGGGGGACAGAGCTACGAGCAGTACTTC | CATSREGGQSYEQYF
TRBJ2-1 | . | TRBV5-4 | . | TGTGCCAGCAGATTGTCAGGAACCTACAATGAGCAGTTCTTC | CASRLSGTYNEQFF
TRBJ1-4 | . | TRBV6-1 | TRBD1 | TGTGCCAGCAGTGACTTACGACAACGACAGGGTAATGAAAAACTGTTTTTT | CASSDLRQRQGNEKLFF
TRBJ1-2 | . | TRBV5-4 | . | TGTGCCAGCAGCTCCCGGGCCCCAGGGGGCTACACCTTC | CASSSRAPGGYTF
TRBJ1-1 | . | TRBV6-5 | . | TGTGCCAGCAGTTCACGGTCAGGAATGAACACTGAAGCTTTCTTT | CASSSRSGMNTEAFF
TRBJ1-6 | few | TRBV30 | TRBD1 | TGTGCCTGGAGCGGGACAGGGAATTCACCCCTCCACTTT | CAWSGTGNSPLHF
TRBJ2-5 | . | TRBV7-6 | TRBD2 | TGTGCCAGCAGCTTAGCCCTAGCGGGGGTTCAAGAGACCCAGTACTTC | CASSLALAGVQETQYF